This passage covers 17 T cell receptor beta chains from one sample sequenced in a study of graft-versus-host responses after intestinal transplantation. Tissue from the graft was processed to free its intraepithelial and lamina propria lymphocytes. Profiling relied on immunoSEQ multiplex PCR, and the TCRdb table lists in-frame clones only, not all of them. Here the sample spans approximately 15,000 clones, around 70% being singletons. The sequencing here drew on ileum tissue, taken around 770 days after intestinal transplantation. The receptors originated from a human patient who received an intestinal transplant, so some T cells may come from the graft donor.

J is TRBJ2-5 and V is TRBV12-1; TRBD2 is taken as the D call from the table, unchecked against the DNA. The J call is in doubt because the DNA end fits TRBJ2-7 better. TRBV12-1 is recorded as a pseudogene. The CDR3 runs to 11 residues. CDR3 amino acids: CASSFGYEQYF. The CDR3 coding sequence is TGTGCCAGCAGCTTTGGGTACGAGCAGTACTTC.

The chain joins TRBV6-1 to TRBJ1-5; a weak D match, TRBD1 (5 bases). Germline assignment: CDR1 MNHNS and CDR2 SASEGT. The CDR3 consists of 14 residues. The V and J ends lost 2 bases and 6 bases respectively, with 11 bases between them. The CDR3 DNA sequence: TGTGCCAGCAGTGAAATGTCAGGGTCTCAGCCCCAGCATTTT. Translation: CASSEMSGSQPQHF.

V gene TRBV30 combines with J gene TRBJ1-4, with D possibly TRBD1 on 5 matching bases. This CDR3 contains 15 residues. V lost 0 bases and J 8 bases, leaving 16 bases between the germline ends. Germline V lookup: CDR1 GTSNPN, CDR2 SVGIG (reference sequence). The CDR3 nucleotides read TGTGCCTGGAGTGTATTGGGGGGGTTGAACGAAAAACTGTTTTTT. Encoded protein: CAWSVLGGLNEKLFF.

The V gene is TRBV11-2, the J gene TRBJ2-2; D is uncertain. Germline V gives CDR1 SGHAT, CDR2 FQNNGV. The V gene lost 1 base and the J gene lost 3 bases, with 12 bases spanning the gap. The CDR3 contains 16 residues. CDR3 amino acids: CASSLGLAAYTGELFF. CDR3 DNA sequence: TGTGCCAGCAGCTTAGGGTTAGCCGCCTACACCGGGGAGCTGTTTTTT.

The J gene is TRBJ2-4, the V gene TRBV5-8, with 7 bases lining up with TRBD1. J was trimmed by 1 base and V by 2 bases; bases with no gene match: 0. Germline V CDR1 and CDR2: SGHTS, YDEGEE. The CDR3 covers 14 residues. The CDR3 DNA reads as TGTGCCAGCAGCTTACAGGGGGCCAAAAACATTCAGTACTTC. Translating it yields CASSLQGAKNIQYF.

This clone was counted only a few times. The rearrangement joins TRBV5-6 to TRBJ2-7, with D uncertain. CDR1 and CDR2 from the germline V gene are SGHDT and YYEEEE. The CDR3 is 11 residues long. Deletions cut 3 bases from V and 3 bases from J, with 4 bases between. The CDR3 spells CASSSNYEQYF. For the CDR3, the DNA is TGTGCCAGCAGCTCTAACTACGAGCAGTACTTC.

The V call is TRBV25-1, the J call TRBJ1-1; D unresolved. This CDR3 region has 11 residues. V was clipped by 4 bases and J by 11 bases, with 11 bases between them. Germline CDR1 is MGHDK and CDR2 is SYGVNS. The CDR3 spells CASSAGMRAFF. The CDR3 region has the DNA TGTGCCAGCAGTGCAGGAATGAGGGCTTTCTTT.

The rearrangement uses TRBV6-5 and TRBJ1-6; TRBD1 might be the D (6 bases). The ends were cut back, 8 bases at V and 7 bases at J, with 18 bases in the middle. From germline, CDR1 is MNHEY and CDR2 SVGAGI. The CDR3 contains 15 residues. The CDR3: CASVLPKGVNSPLHF. In nucleotides, the CDR3 is TGTGCCAGCGTTTTACCCAAGGGGGTAAATTCACCCCTCCACTTT.

In this sample, this clone turned up a few times. V is TRBV5-6 and J is TRBJ1-1; D is unresolved. Trimming stripped 1 base from V and 4 bases from J, with 14 bases between. Germline loops: CDR1 SGHDT, CDR2 YYEEEE. CDR3 length: 15 residues. CDR3 region: CASSLYLSRPTEAFF. The CDR3 region has the DNA TGTGCCAGCAGCTTGTATCTGTCCCGCCCCACTGAAGCTTTCTTT.

The genes are TRBV6-5 and TRBJ2-3; 12 bases are a match to TRBD2. The CDR3 sequence is 15 residues long. The germline V gene has CDR1 MNHEY and CDR2 SVGAGI. V shed 5 bases, J shed 10 bases, and the junction held 10 bases outside the gene matches. The CDR3, as DNA: TGTGCCAGCAGTGTGCTAGCGGGGGGGACGGCCCCGCAGTATTTT. Amino acid sequence: CASSVLAGGTAPQYF.

V is TRBV30 and J is TRBJ2-7, with D possibly being TRBD2 (6 bases). Germline V lookup: CDR1 GTSNPN, CDR2 SVGIG (reference sequence). The CDR3 consists of 13 residues. Trimming shortened V by 0 bases and J by 7 bases, and 13 bases separated the two germline ends. The chain's CDR3 is CAWSVQVGGEQYF. Here the CDR3 DNA reads TGTGCCTGGAGTGTACAGGTAGGAGGGGAGCAGTACTTC.

As regards this clone: The sample contains more than one DNA sequence encoding this CDR3. V is TRBV30 and J is TRBJ1-1, with D hard to call. This CDR3 region has 13 residues. V shed 5 bases and J shed 0 bases, with 10 bases lying between them. Germline V gene data show CDR1 as GTSNPN and CDR2 as SVGIG (reference sequence). The CDR3 here is CAWGVRLNTEAFF. The CDR3 DNA follows: TGTGCCTGGGGGGTCAGGTTGAACACTGAAGCTTTCTTT.

This clone was seen a few times. The V call is TRBV7-2, the J call TRBJ2-7, with D perhaps being TRBD1 or TRBD2 (5 bases each). The CDR3 length is 17 residues. From germline, CDR1 is SGHTA and CDR2 FQGNSA. The V end lost 1 base, the J end lost 2 bases, and 18 bases lay between the germline ends. CDR3 coding DNA: TGTGCCAGCAGCTTAGGCAGGGAGCCAAGGATGACCTACGAGCAGTACTTC. Amino acid sequence: CASSLGREPRMTYEQYF. Full variable domain (remainder filled in from reference TRBV7-2 and TRBJ2-7): GAGVSQSPSNKVTEKGKDVELRCDPISGHTALYWYRQSLGQGLEFLIYFQGNSAPDKSGLPSDRFSAERTGGSVSTLTIQRTQQEDSAVYLCASSLGREPRMTYEQYFGPGTRLTVT.

This chain connects TRBV23-1 to TRBJ2-3, with D perhaps matching TRBD2 (5 bases). TRBV23-1 is designated an ORF whose function remains uncertain. Deletions cut 0 bases from V and 4 bases from J, with 14 bases between. The CDR3 runs to 16 residues. CDR3 sequence (DNA): TGCGCCAGCAGTCAATCTCCCGGGAAGAAGGCAGATACGCAGTATTTT. Translating it yields CASSQSPGKKADTQYF.

The chain joins TRBV9 to TRBJ1-6, with TRBD1 matching over 7 bases. CDR3 length: 13 residues. In germline, CDR1 is SGDLS, CDR2 YYNGEE. V shed 4 bases, J shed 10 bases, and the junction held 5 bases outside the gene matches. The CDR3 loop reads CASSRGGGSPLHF. The CDR3 nucleotides read TGTGCCAGCAGCCGAGGGGGCGGCTCACCCCTCCACTTT.

Only a few counts were recorded for this clone. This chain links TRBV21-1 with TRBJ2-7; TRBD1, the table's D call, lacks a check against the DNA. TRBV21-1 is assigned pseudogene status. CDR3 length equals 16 residues. The chain's CDR3 is CASSNSWTGSSYEQYF. The CDR3 DNA follows: TGTGCCAGCAGCAATTCGTGGACAGGGTCCTCCTACGAGCAGTACTTC.

This clone was seen only a few times. The genes are TRBV5-4 and TRBJ2-1; 11 nucleotides match TRBD2. J lost 5 bases, V lost 5 bases, and 6 bases had no gene match. In germline, CDR1 is SGHNT, CDR2 YYREEE (reference sequence). The CDR3 extends over 15 amino acids. Here the CDR3 reads CASRSGLAENNEQFF. CDR3 coding DNA: TGTGCCAGCAGATCGGGACTAGCGGAGAACAATGAGCAGTTCTTC.